The rows below give T cell receptor beta chains drawn from one sample of a study of cytomegalovirus exposure and HLA in healthy donors. Some clones are missing from TCRdb's copy, which holds only in-frame ones; the method was immunoSEQ multiplex PCR. The sample records some 110,000 clones, 65% to 90% being singletons. Source material: PBMCs. These receptors all come from a woman in her 30s in good health and CMV-seronegative. CDR3s include the opening cysteine and the closing phenylalanine or tryptophan. D genes are given only for firm matches. Expanded clones get a size class; other rows say once, few or many, or leave the size out.

j_call | v_call | d_call | clone_size | cdr3_aa | cdr3_nt
TRBJ2-5 | TRBV5-4 | NA | once | CASSRRGKGPETQYF | TGTGCCAGCAGCCGCCGGGGTAAAGGTCCGGAGACCCAGTACTTC
TRBJ2-7 | TRBV27 | NA | NA | CASRNLGRAYEQYF | TGTGCCAGCAGAAATCTTGGGCGGGCCTACGAGCAGTACTTC
TRBJ2-7 | TRBV4-1 | NA | NA | CASSQTSGDYEQYF | TGCGCCAGCAGCCAGACATCGGGGGACTACGAGCAGTACTTC
TRBJ1-2 | TRBV28 | NA | NA | CASSSGAGYTF | TGTGCCAGCAGTTCAGGGGCCGGCTACACCTTC
TRBJ1-1 | TRBV7-9 | NA | once | CASSLALNREAFF | TGTGCCAGCAGCTTAGCGCTGAACAGAGAAGCTTTCTTT
TRBJ2-1 | TRBV13 | NA | NA | CASSLAGVIYNEQFF | TGTGCCAGCAGCTTAGCGGGAGTGATCTACAATGAGCAGTTCTTC
TRBJ2-7 | TRBV7-3 | TRBD2 | few | CASSLQGTSSYEQYF | TGTGCCAGCAGCTTACAAGGGACTAGCTCCTACGAGCAGTACTTC
TRBJ1-1 | TRBV15 | NA | NA | CATSRGLAAEAFF | TGTGCCACCAGCAGAGGCCTTGCGGCTGAAGCTTTCTTT
TRBJ1-2 | TRBV5-6 | NA | NA | CASSLQGLNYGYTF | TGTGCCAGCAGCTTGCAGGGGCTGAACTATGGCTACACCTTC
TRBJ1-4 | TRBV27 | NA | NA | CASRLGAATNEKLFF | TGTGCCAGCAGACTGGGGGCCGCAACTAATGAAAAACTGTTTTTT
TRBJ2-6 | TRBV28 | TRBD1 | few | CASSLDRYSGANVLTF | TGTGCCAGCAGTTTGGACAGGTACTCTGGGGCCAACGTCCTGACTTTC
TRBJ1-5 | TRBV27 | NA | NA | CASSLEWPQHF | TGTGCCAGCAGTCTGGAGTGGCCCCAGCATTTT
TRBJ2-1 | TRBV4-1 | TRBD2 | NA | CASSQVGLAGDEQFF | TGCGCCAGCAGCCAAGTTGGACTAGCGGGAGACGAGCAGTTCTTC
TRBJ2-7 | TRBV2 | TRBD1 | NA | CASRLRDRAYEQYF | TGTGCCAGCAGACTCCGGGACAGGGCCTACGAGCAGTACTTC
TRBJ1-5 | TRBV6-5 | NA | NA | CASSPGGYNQPQHF | TGTGCCAGCAGTCCCGGGGGGTACAATCAGCCCCAGCATTTT
TRBJ2-7 | TRBV6-1 | NA | few | CASSHRYEQYF | TGTGCCAGCAGCCACAGGTACGAGCAGTACTTC
TRBJ2-1 | TRBV25-1 | TRBD2 | NA | CASSEGLAAYNEQFF | TGTGCCAGCAGTGAGGGACTAGCGGCATACAATGAGCAGTTCTTC
TRBJ2-1 | TRBV27 | TRBD1 | NA | CATGQGVGPYNEQFF | TGTGCCACCGGACAGGGCGTTGGGCCCTACAATGAGCAGTTCTTC
TRBJ1-1 | TRBV5-6 | TRBD1 | NA | CASSLGVGQGLTLEAFF | TGTGCCAGCAGCTTGGGAGTGGGACAGGGCTTGACTCTTGAAGCTTTCTTT
TRBJ2-1 | TRBV25-1 | NA | NA | CASSEPLTSPSSYNEQFF | TGTGCCAGCAGTGAACCGTTGACTAGTCCAAGCTCCTACAATGAGCAGTTCTTC
TRBJ2-7 | TRBV9 | NA | NA | CASSVAFGSSYEQYF | TGTGCCAGCAGCGTAGCTTTCGGGAGCTCCTACGAGCAGTACTTC
TRBJ1-3 | TRBV6-5 | NA | few | CASSEADSGNTIYF | TGTGCCAGCAGTGAGGCAGACTCTGGAAACACCATATATTTT
TRBJ2-1 | TRBV18 | TRBD2 | NA | CASSPGSGSYNEQFF | TGTGCCAGCTCACCGGGTAGCGGGAGCTACAATGAGCAGTTCTTC
TRBJ2-7 | TRBV27 | NA | NA | CASSLKGESYEQYF | TGTGCCAGCAGTTTGAAGGGGGAGTCCTACGAGCAGTACTTC
TRBJ2-4 | TRBV18 | TRBD2 | NA | CASSPPMREGLENIQYF | TGTGCCAGCTCACCACCGATGCGGGAGGGCCTGGAAAACATTCAGTACTTC
TRBJ2-3 | TRBV19 | NA | NA | CASSSNSGTDTQYF | TGTGCCAGTAGTTCGAACTCCGGCACAGATACGCAGTATTTT
TRBJ2-7 | TRBV28 | NA | NA | CASMGGVHEQYF | TGTGCCAGCATGGGCGGGGTGCACGAGCAGTACTTC
TRBJ1-2 | TRBV4-2 | NA | NA | CASSQNVGDYTF | TGTGCCAGCAGCCAAAATGTAGGGGACTACACCTTC
TRBJ1-2 | TRBV28 | TRBD1 | NA | CASSLRDRDNYGYTF | TGTGCCAGCAGTTTAAGGGACAGGGATAACTATGGCTACACCTTC
TRBJ2-7 | TRBV12-5 | TRBD2 | NA | CASGLGTSGSLDEQYF | TGTGCTAGTGGTTTAGGGACTAGCGGGAGTTTAGACGAGCAGTACTTC
TRBJ2-3 | TRBV25-1 | TRBD1 | NA | CASSQGQGSYTQYF | TGTGCCAGCAGCCAGGGACAGGGTTCCTACACGCAGTATTTT
TRBJ2-1 | TRBV27 | TRBD2 | NA | CASSLSTSGYYNEQFF | TGTGCCAGCAGTTTATCGACTAGCGGGTATTACAATGAGCAGTTCTTC
TRBJ2-5 | TRBV5-1 | NA | NA | CASSPLAREGEPQYF | TGCGCCAGCAGCCCCCTCGCAAGGGAGGGGGAGCCCCAGTACTTC
TRBJ1-5 | TRBV6-5 | TRBD1 | NA | CASSSRQGNQPQHF | TGTGCCAGCAGTAGCCGACAGGGGAATCAGCCCCAGCATTTT
TRBJ2-7 | TRBV7-9 | NA | NA | CASSLEQGRAEQYF | TGTGCCAGCAGCTTAGAGCAGGGCCGGGCCGAGCAGTACTTC
TRBJ1-5 | TRBV27 | NA | once | CASSLWSGRDQPQHF | TGTGCCAGCAGTTTATGGTCCGGCCGGGATCAGCCCCAGCATTTT
TRBJ1-1 | TRBV28 | TRBD1 | NA | CASSLSGQGSTEAFF | TGTGCCAGCAGTTTATCGGGACAGGGTAGCACTGAAGCTTTCTTT
TRBJ2-1 | TRBV6-6 | TRBD2 | NA | CASSYSGLAGENEQFF | TGTGCCAGCAGTTACAGTGGACTAGCGGGAGAGAATGAGCAGTTCTTC
TRBJ2-1 | TRBV4-1 | TRBD1 | NA | CASSHLGQGSYNEQFF | TGCGCCAGCAGCCACCTGGGACAGGGATCCTACAATGAGCAGTTCTTC
TRBJ2-1 | TRBV10-1 | NA | NA | CASSDRDYNEQFF | TGCGCCAGCAGTGACAGGGACTACAATGAGCAGTTCTTC
TRBJ2-5 | TRBV4-1 | TRBD2 | NA | CASSQDGSASGVRGGETQYF | TGCGCCAGCAGCCAAGATGGGTCGGCTAGCGGGGTCCGAGGGGGGGAGACCCAGTACTTC
TRBJ2-7 | TRBV5-1 | TRBD2 | NA | CASSLDLAGVGSYEQYF | TGCGCCAGCAGCTTGGACCTAGCGGGAGTAGGCTCCTACGAGCAGTACTTC
TRBJ2-3 | TRBV2 | NA | NA | CASSEAGPAVGGNTQYF | TGTGCCAGCAGTGAAGCTGGCCCAGCGGTGGGGGGAAATACGCAGTATTTT
TRBJ2-2 | TRBV4-1 | TRBD2 | once | CASKTSGSTGELFF | TGCGCCAGCAAGACTAGCGGGAGCACCGGGGAGCTGTTTTTT
TRBJ2-5 | TRBV5-1 | NA | NA | CASSRVMKRSETQYF | TGCGCCAGCAGCCGGGTCATGAAACGATCGGAGACCCAGTACTTC
TRBJ2-7 | TRBV6-5 | NA | NA | CASSSLGSYEQYF | TGTGCCAGCAGCTCCCTAGGCTCCTACGAGCAGTACTTC
TRBJ2-3 | TRBV11-2 | TRBD1 | NA | CASSAQGAGGDTQYF | TGTGCCAGCAGCGCTCAGGGGGCGGGTGGAGATACGCAGTATTTT
TRBJ2-7 | TRBV2 | NA | NA | CATAGESYEQYF | TGTGCCACCGCAGGGGAGTCCTACGAGCAGTACTTC
TRBJ1-4 | TRBV18 | NA | NA | CASSPLPVVVGGNEKLFF | TGTGCCAGCTCACCACTTCCAGTTGTTGTCGGAGGTAATGAAAAACTGTTTTTT
TRBJ2-7 | TRBV5-8 | NA | NA | CASSFGRPYEQYF | TGTGCCAGCAGCTTTGGCCGCCCCTACGAGCAGTACTTC
TRBJ2-5 | TRBV7-2 | NA | NA | CASSRLLYQETQYF | TGTGCCAGCAGCCGACTGTTATACCAAGAGACCCAGTACTTC
TRBJ1-1 | TRBV19 | TRBD1 | NA | CASSLTGGVNTEAFF | TGTGCCAGTAGCCTGACAGGGGGCGTGAACACTGAAGCTTTCTTT